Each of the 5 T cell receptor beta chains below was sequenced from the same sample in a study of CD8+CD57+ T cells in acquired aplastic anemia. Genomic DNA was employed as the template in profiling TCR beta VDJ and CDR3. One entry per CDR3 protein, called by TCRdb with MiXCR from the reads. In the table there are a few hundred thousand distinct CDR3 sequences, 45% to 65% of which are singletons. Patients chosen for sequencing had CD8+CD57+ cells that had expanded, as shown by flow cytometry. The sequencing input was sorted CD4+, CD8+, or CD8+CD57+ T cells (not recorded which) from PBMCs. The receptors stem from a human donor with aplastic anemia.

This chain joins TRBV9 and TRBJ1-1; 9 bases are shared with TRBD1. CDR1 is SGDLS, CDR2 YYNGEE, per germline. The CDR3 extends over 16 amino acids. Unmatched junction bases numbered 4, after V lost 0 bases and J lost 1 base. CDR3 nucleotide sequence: TGTGCCAGCAGCGTAGCGGGACAGGGAACGAACACTGAAGCTTTCTTT. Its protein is CASSVAGQGTNTEAFF.

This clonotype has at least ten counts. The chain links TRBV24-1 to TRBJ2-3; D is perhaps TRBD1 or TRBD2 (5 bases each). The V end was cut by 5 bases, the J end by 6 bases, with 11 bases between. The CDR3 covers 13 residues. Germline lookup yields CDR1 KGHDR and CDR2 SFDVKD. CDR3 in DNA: TGTGCCACCAGTGCGGCAGGGACGGATACGCAGTATTTT. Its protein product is CATSAAGTDTQYF.

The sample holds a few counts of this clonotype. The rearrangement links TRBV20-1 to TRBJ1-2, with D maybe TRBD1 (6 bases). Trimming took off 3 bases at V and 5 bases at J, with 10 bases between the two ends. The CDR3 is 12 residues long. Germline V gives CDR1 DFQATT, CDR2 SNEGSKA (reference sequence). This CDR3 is CSASGDKYGYTF. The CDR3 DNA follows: TGCAGTGCTAGCGGGGACAAATATGGCTACACCTTC.

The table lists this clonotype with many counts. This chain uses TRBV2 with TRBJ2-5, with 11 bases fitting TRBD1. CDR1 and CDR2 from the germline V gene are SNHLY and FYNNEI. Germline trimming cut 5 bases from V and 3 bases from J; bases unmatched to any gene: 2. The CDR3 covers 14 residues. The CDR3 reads CASSWDRGEETQYF. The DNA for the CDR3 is TGTGCCAGCAGTTGGGACAGGGGGGAAGAGACCCAGTACTTC.

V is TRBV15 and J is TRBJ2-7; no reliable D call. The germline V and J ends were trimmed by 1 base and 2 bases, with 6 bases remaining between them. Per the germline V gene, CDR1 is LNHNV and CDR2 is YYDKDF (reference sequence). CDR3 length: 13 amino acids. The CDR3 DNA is TGTGCCACCAGCAGAGGCTGGACCTACGAGCAGTACTTC. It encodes CATSRGWTYEQYF. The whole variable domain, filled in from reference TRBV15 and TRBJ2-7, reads DAMVIQNPRYQVTQFGKPVTLSCSQTLNHNVMYWYQQKSSQAPKLLFHYYDKDFNNEADTPDNFQSRRPNTSFCFLDIRSPGLGDTAMYLCATSRGWTYEQYFGPGTRLTVT.